Presented here are 18 T cell receptor beta chains from one specimen sequenced in a study of blood T cells in healthy people across ages. For the second PCR, which ran for about 6 to 11 cycles, a sample-barcoded 5' primer and a J-beta primer mix were used. TCRdb called the 5' RACE reads again in MiXCR, with one record for every CDR3 protein. The sample gives roughly 930,000 distinct CDR3 sequences, about 44% of which show up once; 10% to 15% is in the top ten. The sample comprised blood. The receptors shown here come from a man aged 25 to 45 in good health.

This clonotype was detected only once. The chain links TRBV20-1 to TRBJ2-7; weak D call: TRBD1 (5 bases). There are 15 residues in the CDR3. The V gene lost 7 bases and the J gene lost 2 bases, with 21 bases spanning the gap. CDR1 and CDR2 from the germline V gene are DFQATT and SNEGSKA (reference sequence). The CDR3, as DNA: TGCAGTGTCAGGTCCTTCAGGGTCAAAACCTACGAGCAGTACTTC. Protein sequence: CSVRSFRVKTYEQYF.

V usage is TRBV7-2 and J usage is TRBJ2-7; TRBD1 matches 10 bases. This CDR3 has 17 amino acids. Germline CDR1 SGHTA, CDR2 FQGNSA. The V gene end was trimmed by 0 bases and the J gene end by 3 bases; junction bases not matched to a gene: 8. The CDR3 region has the DNA TGTGCCAGCAGCTTAGCGTCCGCGACAGGGGGCTTCTACGAGCAGTACTTC. As protein: CASSLASATGGFYEQYF.

The chain carries TRBV4-1 and TRBJ2-5; possibly TRBD1 for D (6 bases). The V gene's germline CDR1 is MGHRA and CDR2 YSYEKL. This CDR3 is 15 amino acids long. Trimming left V 1 base short and J 3 bases short, with 12 bases between. DNA of the CDR3: TGCGCCAGCAGCCAAGCAGGACAGTCGGAAGAGACCCAGTACTTC. Translated, it gives CASSQAGQSEETQYF.

A few counts support this clonotype. The germline gene is not matched at one end of the junction; a read error may be the cause. The rearrangement uses TRBV7-9 and TRBJ2-3, with a tentative D call TRBD1 (5 bases). CDR1 SEHNR and CDR2 FQNEAQ come from the germline V gene (reference sequence). The CDR3 runs to 14 residues. The chain's CDR3 is CASSQDTRTDAQYF. CDR3 in DNA: TGTGCCAGCAGCCAGGACACCCGCACAGATGCGCAGTATTTT.

CDR3 in amino acids: CASSYFDEQYF. CDR3 nucleotide sequence: TGTGCCAGCAGTTACTTCGACGAGCAGTACTTC. The chain links TRBV6-2 or TRBV6-3 to TRBJ2-5; no clear D. The J call is doubtful: the DNA matches TRBJ2-7 better. Germline CDR1 and CDR2: MNHEY and SVGEGT. The CDR3 totals 11 residues.

This clonotype showed up just a few times. V and J are TRBV12-3 or TRBV12-4 and TRBJ1-2; the D is unclear. The V gene lost 7 bases and the J gene lost 8 bases, with 23 bases spanning the gap. The CDR3 loop spans 15 amino acids. In nucleotides, the CDR3 is TGTGCCAGCACCTGGGAACAGACACACCCCGGGGGCTACACCTTC. It yields the protein CASTWEQTHPGGYTF.

V usage is TRBV4-2 and J usage is TRBJ2-3; possible D gene TRBD2, 7 bases. Trimming left V 1 base short and J 2 bases short, with 19 bases between. The germline V gene encodes CDR1 LGHNA and CDR2 YNFKEQ. The length of the CDR3 is 18 residues. CDR3 sequence reads: CASSQGVDWGGITDTQYF. CDR3 sequence (DNA): TGTGCCAGCAGCCAAGGGGTGGACTGGGGGGGCATCACAGATACGCAGTATTTT.

This clonotype was seen only a few times. The J gene is TRBJ2-1, the V gene TRBV4-3, with TRBD1 matching over 8 bases. The CDR3 consists of 14 residues. Germline V gene data show CDR1 as LGHNA and CDR2 as YSLEER. The trim removed 1 base at V and 14 bases at J, leaving 10 bases unmatched. CDR3 amino acids: CASSQGGGRDRKFF. The CDR3 DNA is TGCGCCAGCAGCCAAGGTGGGGGCAGGGACAGGAAGTTCTTC.

This clonotype came up a few times. The chain combines TRBV10-3 with TRBJ1-1, with 7 positions matching TRBD1. With 10 bases clipped from V and 2 bases from J, the junction kept 4 bases outside the gene matches. This CDR3 spans 12 amino acids. Germline CDR1 ENHRY, CDR2 SYGVKD. CDR3 sequence: CASGTVNTEAFF. The CDR3 nucleotides read TGTGCCAGCGGGACAGTCAACACTGAAGCTTTCTTT.

This clonotype came up once. J is TRBJ2-3 and V is TRBV4-1; 9 bases agree with TRBD2. This CDR3 is built from 15 residues. The V and J ends lost 8 bases and 2 bases, in that order; junction bases with no gene match: 8. Per the germline V gene, CDR1 is MGHRA and CDR2 is YSYEKL. The CDR3 spells CASALIAGDTDTQYF. The CDR3 DNA is TGCGCCAGCGCCTTGATAGCGGGGGACACAGATACGCAGTATTTT.

This clonotype turned up a few times. The CDR3 spells CASSLWRSGGANNEQFF. CDR3 sequence (DNA): TGTGCCAGCAGCTTGTGGAGAAGCGGGGGGGCGAACAATGAGCAGTTCTTC. This rearrangement joins TRBV7-8 to TRBJ2-1; 10 nucleotides match TRBD2. Per the germline V gene, CDR1 is SGHVS and CDR2 is FQNEAQ. V was pared by 3 bases and J by 5 bases, with 10 bases of the junction left unmatched. This CDR3 has 17 residues. Looking up the rest from reference TRBV7-8 and TRBJ2-1 gives the full variable domain: GAGVSQSPRYKVAKRGQDVALRCDPISGHVSLFWYQQALGQGPEFLTYFQNEAQLDKSGLPSDRFFAERPEGSVSTLKIQRTQQEDSAVYLCASSLWRSGGANNEQFFGPGTRLTVL.

This chain joins TRBV6-5 and TRBJ2-1; unclear D gene. The CDR3 has 13 amino acids. V gave up 3 bases and J gave up 6 bases, with 9 bases separating them. Germline V lookup: CDR1 MNHEY, CDR2 SVGAGI. The CDR3, as DNA: TGTGCCAGCAGTTATCTCTCCGGCAATGAGCAGTTCTTC. This sequence encodes CASSYLSGNEQFF.

CDR3 loop: CASSQDTRPGNGYTF. The CDR3 DNA reads TGTGCCAGCAGCCAAGATACCCGTCCGGGGAATGGCTACACCTTC. The chain combines TRBV3-1 with TRBJ1-2, with unresolved D. Trimming took 0 bases from V and 6 from J, leaving 14 bases between them. Germline V gives CDR1 LGHDT, CDR2 YNNKEL (reference sequence). The CDR3 loop spans 15 amino acids.

In its sample, this clonotype was seen a few times. The gene calls are TRBV7-2 and TRBJ2-3, with 7 bases aligning to TRBD2. V trimming: 5 bases; J trimming: 2 bases; junction bases outside the gene matches: 4. CDR3 length: 14 residues. Germline V gives CDR1 SGHTA, CDR2 FQGNSA. The CDR3 reads CASSDGLVTDTQYF. In nucleotides, the CDR3 is TGTGCCAGCAGCGACGGACTAGTCACAGATACGCAGTATTTT.

The chain uses TRBV6-5 and TRBJ1-2; tentative D call: TRBD1 (5 bases). The germline V and J ends were trimmed by 0 bases and 8 bases, with 13 bases remaining between them. The germline gives CDR1 MNHEY, CDR2 SVGAGI. The CDR3 totals 14 residues. The CDR3 sequence: CASSYSPQGGGYTF. In DNA form, the CDR3 reads TGTGCCAGCAGTTACTCCCCGCAGGGTGGCGGCTACACCTTC.

The V call is TRBV29-1, the J call TRBJ2-1, with 11 nucleotides matching TRBD1. The CDR3 runs 16 residues. The germline gives CDR1 SQVTM, CDR2 ANQGSEA. The V gene end was trimmed by 1 base and the J gene end by 7 bases; junction bases not matched to a gene: 9. The CDR3 reads CSVEAEGQGAGNEQFF. The CDR3 DNA is TGCAGCGTTGAAGCTGAAGGACAGGGGGCAGGGAATGAGCAGTTCTTC.

The chain links TRBV14 to TRBJ1-6; TRBD1 is a possible D gene (5 bases). Trimming removed 3 bases at V and 0 bases at J, with 9 bases between. The CDR3 length is 16 residues. Germline values: CDR1 SGHDN, CDR2 FVKESK. The CDR3 region has the DNA TGTGCCAGCAGCCAGCGGACACTCTCCTATAATTCACCCCTCCACTTT. Translation gives CASSQRTLSYNSPLHF.

This chain links TRBV9 with TRBJ2-7; no firm D call. The V end was cut by 0 bases, the J end by 0 bases, with 13 bases between. The CDR3 spans 16 residues. Germline V CDR1 and CDR2: SGDLS, YYNGEE. The CDR3 sequence is CASSVGPIPSSYEQYF. The CDR3 DNA follows: TGTGCCAGCAGCGTAGGGCCTATTCCCAGCTCCTACGAGCAGTACTTC.